This T cell receptor (beta chain) was recorded in a study of Ad26.COV2.S vaccination and SARS-CoV-2 variants. Study background: The vaccine Ad26.COV2.S was put into the muscle once, or twice with 56 days between.

The CDR3 is 15 residues long. The germline CDR1 and CDR2 sequences are LNHDA and SQIVND (reference sequence). V was clipped by 3 bases and J by 2 bases, with 11 bases between them. The repertoire was sequenced with immunoSEQ multiplex PCR; TCRdb's copy has only in-frame clones and lacks some. Among about 450,000 clones listed, 85% to 90% were seen once. Treatment defined: roughly 19 received Ad26.COV2.S at low or high dose, single or two shots; several received placebo; per-sample allocation not given. Day 63 following the first vaccine or placebo injection was when the samples were taken. Boston supplied an adult donor aged 18-55 years. An Ad26 vector expressing Wuhan-strain SARS-CoV-2 spike constituted the vaccine.

This TCR derives from a person between 18 and 65 years old who received the Ad26.COV2.S COVID-19 vaccine or a placebo. The specimen comprised peripheral blood, sampled in a trial of Ad26.COV2.S vaccine versus placebo. This chain uses TRBV19 with TRBJ2-1, with D unresolved. The CDR3 is CASSIPSRTYNEQFF. CDR3 coding DNA: TGTGCCAGTAGTATCCCCAGCAGGACCTACAATGAGCAGTTCTTC.